Below, 14 T cell receptor beta chains from the same sample are listed, as sequenced in a study of human T cells and chemical hapten exposure. Time point: patch test 1, 2 weeks after DPC sensitization. Noted treatment: therapeutic diphenylcyclopropenone sensitization with weekly scalp DPC. In TCRdb, the RACE reads were re-called with MiXCR into one record per CDR3 protein. The repertoire holds about 49,000 distinct CDR3 sequences, around a tenth seen once, with 4.5% in the top ten. Source: whole blood, taken in connection with sensitization to the hapten diphenylcyclopropenone (DPC). The receptors were gathered from a woman in her fifties or sixties with alopecia areata. Some clones in this sample may be carry-over from other donors' samples.

This clonotype occurred once. J is TRBJ1-1 and V is TRBV7-8; 8 bases are a match to TRBD1. The V gene end was trimmed by 5 bases and the J gene end by 5 bases; junction bases not matched to a gene: 10. Looked up from germline, CDR1 is SGHVS and CDR2 is FQNEAQ. This CDR3 spans 15 amino acids. This CDR3 reads CASSERQGRVTEAFF. The CDR3 DNA is TGTGCCAGCAGCGAGAGACAGGGGAGGGTAACTGAAGCTTTCTTT.

Ten or more counts support this clonotype. The chain is built from TRBV7-8 and TRBJ2-7; 7 nucleotides agree with TRBD1. The V segment lost 4 bases and the J segment 6 bases; nucleotides outside the gene matches: 12. The CDR3 sequence is 15 residues long. CDR1 SGHVS and CDR2 FQNEAQ come from the germline V gene. The CDR3 DNA sequence: TGTGCCAGCAGCTCCCTGAGGACAGGTACACGCGAGCAGTACTTC. This sequence encodes CASSSLRTGTREQYF. Filled out from reference TRBV7-8 and TRBJ2-7, the complete variable domain reads GAGVSQSPRYKVAKRGQDVALRCDPISGHVSLFWYQQALGQGPEFLTYFQNEAQLDKSGLPSDRFFAERPEGSVSTLKIQRTQQEDSAVYLCASSSLRTGTREQYFGPGTRLTVT.

This clonotype was recorded a few times. The rearrangement joins TRBV27 to TRBJ1-1; 8 bases agree with TRBD1. Losses at the gene ends were 4 bases for V and 4 bases for J; bases not matched to a gene: 11. The length of the CDR3 is 16 residues. Looked up from germline, CDR1 is MNHEY and CDR2 is SMNVEV (reference sequence). DNA of the CDR3: TGTGCCAGCAGTTGGGCCCGGACAGGGTCTAGCACTGAAGCTTTCTTT. It translates to CASSWARTGSSTEAFF.

This clonotype was found many times. The V gene is TRBV10-1, the J gene TRBJ2-7; tentative D call: TRBD1 (6 bases). V lost 3 bases to trimming and J lost 6 bases, with 12 bases between them. This CDR3 contains 13 residues. From germline, CDR1 is WNHNN and CDR2 SYGVQD (reference sequence). CDR3 sequence: CASSENRVGEQYF. The CDR3 DNA follows: TGCGCCAGCAGTGAAAACAGGGTAGGCGAGCAGTACTTC.

This clonotype was seen at least ten times. The chain recombines TRBV3-1 with TRBJ1-3; D not certain. Looked up from germline, CDR1 is LGHDT and CDR2 is YNNKEL (reference sequence). Trimming took off 1 base at V and 9 bases at J, with 10 bases between the two ends. The CDR3 spans 13 residues. CDR3 nucleotides: TGTGCCAGCAGCCAAGGTTACGGTGGCACCATATATTTT. It specifies CASSQGYGGTIYF.

The CDR3 is CSVALRTSGGNEQFF. CDR3 bases: TGCAGCGTTGCCCTGAGGACTAGCGGGGGCAATGAGCAGTTCTTC. The chain has TRBV29-1 and TRBJ2-1, with 13 bases identical to TRBD2. Germline assignment: CDR1 SQVTM and CDR2 ANQGSEA. J lost 6 bases, V lost 4 bases, and 6 bases had no gene match. This CDR3 has 15 residues.

J is TRBJ1-2 and V is TRBV10-3; TRBD1 matches 9 bases. Germline CDR1 ENHRY, CDR2 SYGVKD. This CDR3 is built from 15 residues. J was trimmed by 6 bases and V by 2 bases; bases with no gene match: 7. The CDR3 spells CAISERGQGNNGYTF. Here the CDR3 DNA reads TGTGCCATCAGTGAGAGGGGACAGGGTAATAATGGCTACACCTTC.

This clonotype was detected ten times or more. This chain joins TRBV11-2 and TRBJ1-2, with TRBD1 matching 7 bases. J lost 4 bases, V lost 0 bases, and 8 bases had no gene match. Germline CDR1 SGHAT, CDR2 FQNNGV. The CDR3 has 16 residues. DNA of the CDR3: TGTGCCAGCAGCTTAGACCCCCCGGGACAGCTCTATGGCTACACCTTC. Protein product: CASSLDPPGQLYGYTF.

The sample holds one count of this clonotype. The rearrangement uses TRBV27 and TRBJ2-7; D is undetermined. With 5 bases removed from V and 7 bases from J, the gap between germline ends came to 12 bases. Looked up from germline, CDR1 is MNHEY and CDR2 is SMNVEV (reference sequence). The CDR3 contains 12 residues. CDR3 nucleotides: TGTGCCAGCAGTCAAAGTTCTGGGGAGCAGTACTTC. Protein product: CASSQSSGEQYF.

V is TRBV15 and J is TRBJ2-5; tentative D call: TRBD2 (5 bases). The V gene lost 5 bases and the J gene lost 5 bases, with 9 bases spanning the gap. Germline values: CDR1 LNHNV, CDR2 YYDKDF (reference sequence). The CDR3 contains 12 residues. Here the CDR3 reads CATSAGGETQYF. As DNA, the CDR3 is TGTGCCACCAGCGCAGGAGGCGAGACCCAGTACTTC.

The sample holds a few counts of this clonotype. This chain links TRBV12-3 or TRBV12-4 with TRBJ2-7; D unresolved. This CDR3 has 13 amino acids. The ends were cut back, 5 bases at V and 4 bases at J, with 12 bases in the middle. The DNA for the CDR3 is TGTGCCAGCAGTCCGCTTCCCAGGTACGAGCAGTACTTC. Translating gives CASSPLPRYEQYF.

This clonotype was seen more than once but under ten times. The chain carries TRBV29-1 and TRBJ1-1; D perhaps matches TRBD1 (5 bases). The CDR3 contains 11 residues. Trimming stripped 4 bases from V and 8 bases from J, with 11 bases between. Germline CDR1 reads SQVTM; CDR2 reads ANQGSEA. The CDR3 here is CSVAPGPEAFF. CDR3 sequence (DNA): TGCAGCGTTGCTCCGGGACCCGAAGCTTTCTTT. Drawing the rest from reference TRBV29-1 and TRBJ1-1, the complete variable domain is SAVISQKPSRDICQRGTSLTIQCQVDSQVTMMFWYRQQPGQSLTLIATANQGSEATYESGFVIDKFPISRPNLTFSTLTVSNMSPEDSSIYLCSVAPGPEAFFGQGTRLTVV.

The V gene is TRBV28, the J gene TRBJ2-5; no definite D call. The CDR3 covers 14 residues. Germline CDR1 is MDHEN and CDR2 is SYDVKM. Trimming stripped 4 bases from V and 0 bases from J, with 9 bases between. The CDR3 DNA sequence: TGTGCCAGCAGTTACCCGGGTCACCAAGAGACCCAGTACTTC. Translating it yields CASSYPGHQETQYF. The full variable domain, with the rest looked up from reference TRBV28 and TRBJ2-5, is DVKVTQSSRYLVKRTGEKVFLECVQDMDHENMFWYRQDPGLGLRLIYFSYDVKMKEKGDIPEGYSVSREKKERFSLILESASTNQTSMYLCASSYPGHQETQYFGPGTRLLVL.

The J gene is TRBJ2-4, the V gene TRBV4-3; 10 bases map to TRBD2. CDR1 is LGHNA, CDR2 YSLEER, per germline. CDR3 size: 15 residues. J gave up 3 bases and V 4 bases, and 3 bases lay outside the gene matches. The CDR3 loop is CASSPGTSVKNIQYF. CDR3 bases: TGCGCCAGCAGCCCTGGGACTAGCGTCAAAAACATTCAGTACTTC.